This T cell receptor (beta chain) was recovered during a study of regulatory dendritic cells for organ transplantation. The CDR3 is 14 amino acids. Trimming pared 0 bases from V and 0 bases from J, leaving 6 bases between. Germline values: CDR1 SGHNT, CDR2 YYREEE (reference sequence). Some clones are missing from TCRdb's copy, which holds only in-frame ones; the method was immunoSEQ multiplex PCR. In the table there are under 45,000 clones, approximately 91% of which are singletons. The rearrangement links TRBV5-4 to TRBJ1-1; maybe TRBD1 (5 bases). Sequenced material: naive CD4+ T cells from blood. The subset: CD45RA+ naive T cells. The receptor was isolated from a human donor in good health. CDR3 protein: CASSLVGVNTEAFF. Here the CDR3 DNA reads TGTGCCAGCAGCTTGGTGGGGGTGAACACTGAAGCTTTCTTT.